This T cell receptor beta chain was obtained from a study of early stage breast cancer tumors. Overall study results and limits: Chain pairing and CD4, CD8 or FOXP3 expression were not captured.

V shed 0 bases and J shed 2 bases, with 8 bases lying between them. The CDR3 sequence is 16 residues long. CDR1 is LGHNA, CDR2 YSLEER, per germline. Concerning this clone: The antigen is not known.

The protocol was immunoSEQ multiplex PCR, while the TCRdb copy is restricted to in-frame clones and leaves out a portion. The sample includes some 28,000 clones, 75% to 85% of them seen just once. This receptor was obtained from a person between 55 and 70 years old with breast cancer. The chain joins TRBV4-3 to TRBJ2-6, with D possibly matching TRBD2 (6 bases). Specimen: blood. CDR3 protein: CASSQDPGAGANVLTF. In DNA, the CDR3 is TGCGCCAGCAGCCAAGATCCGGGGGCTGGGGCCAACGTCCTGACTTTC.